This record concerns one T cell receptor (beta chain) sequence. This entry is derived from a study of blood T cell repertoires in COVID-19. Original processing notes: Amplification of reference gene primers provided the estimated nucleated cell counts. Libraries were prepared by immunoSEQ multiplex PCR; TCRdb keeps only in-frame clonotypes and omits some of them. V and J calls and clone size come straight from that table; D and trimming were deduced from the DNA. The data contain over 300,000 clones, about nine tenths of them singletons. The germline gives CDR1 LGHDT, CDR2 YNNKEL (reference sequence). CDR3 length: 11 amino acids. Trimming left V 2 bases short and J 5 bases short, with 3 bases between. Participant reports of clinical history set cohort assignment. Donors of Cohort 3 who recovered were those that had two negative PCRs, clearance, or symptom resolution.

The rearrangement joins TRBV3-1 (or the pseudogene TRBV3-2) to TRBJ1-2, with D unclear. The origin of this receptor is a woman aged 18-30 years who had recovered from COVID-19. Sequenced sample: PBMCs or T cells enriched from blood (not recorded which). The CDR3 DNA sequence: TGTGCCAGCAGCCAATTATATGGCTACACCTTC. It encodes CASSQLYGYTF.